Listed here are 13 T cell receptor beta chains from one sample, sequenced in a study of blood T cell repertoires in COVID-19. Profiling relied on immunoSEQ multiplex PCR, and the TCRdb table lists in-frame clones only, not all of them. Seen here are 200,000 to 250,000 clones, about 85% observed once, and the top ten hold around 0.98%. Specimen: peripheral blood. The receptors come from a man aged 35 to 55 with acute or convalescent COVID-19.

CDR3 DNA: TGTGCCAGTCAGGGGATGGGCAATCAGCCCCAGCATTTT. It encodes CASQGMGNQPQHF. The chain combines TRBV19 with TRBJ1-5; D possibly corresponds to TRBD1 (6 bases). The CDR3 loop spans 13 amino acids. Germline CDR1 is LNHDA and CDR2 is SQIVND (reference sequence). V lost 8 bases and J 2 bases, leaving 10 bases between the germline ends.

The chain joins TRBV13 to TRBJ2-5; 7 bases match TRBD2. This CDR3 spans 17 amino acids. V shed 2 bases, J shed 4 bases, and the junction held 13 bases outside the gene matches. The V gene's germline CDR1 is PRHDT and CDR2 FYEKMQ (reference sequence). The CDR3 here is CASSLTSGLAAIETQYF. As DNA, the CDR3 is TGTGCCAGCAGCTTAACTAGTGGGCTAGCGGCGATAGAGACCCAGTACTTC. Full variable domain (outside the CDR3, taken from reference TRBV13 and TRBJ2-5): AAGVIQSPRHLIKEKRETATLKCYPIPRHDTVYWYQQGPGQDPQFLISFYEKMQSDKGSIPDRFSAQQFSDYHSELNMSSLELGDSALYFCASSLTSGLAAIETQYFGPGTRLLVL.

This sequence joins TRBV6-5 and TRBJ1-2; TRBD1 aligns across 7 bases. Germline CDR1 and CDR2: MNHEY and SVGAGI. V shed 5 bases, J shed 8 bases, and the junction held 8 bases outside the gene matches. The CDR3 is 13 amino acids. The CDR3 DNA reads TGTGCCAGCAGTCCCAGGGGGTGGAGCGGCTACACCTTC. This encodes CASSPRGWSGYTF.

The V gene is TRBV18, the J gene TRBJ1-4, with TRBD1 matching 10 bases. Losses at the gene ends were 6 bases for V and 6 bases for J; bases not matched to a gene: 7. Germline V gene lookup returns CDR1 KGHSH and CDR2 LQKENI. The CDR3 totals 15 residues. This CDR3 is CASSAMTGGHEKLFF. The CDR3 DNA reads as TGTGCCAGCTCGGCAATGACAGGGGGCCATGAAAAACTGTTTTTT.

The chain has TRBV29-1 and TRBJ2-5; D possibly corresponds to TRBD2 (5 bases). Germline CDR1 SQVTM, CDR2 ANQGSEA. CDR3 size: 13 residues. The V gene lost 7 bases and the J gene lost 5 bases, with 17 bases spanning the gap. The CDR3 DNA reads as TGCAGCGCCGCACGAGGGTTAACGGAGACCCAGTACTTC. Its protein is CSAARGLTETQYF.

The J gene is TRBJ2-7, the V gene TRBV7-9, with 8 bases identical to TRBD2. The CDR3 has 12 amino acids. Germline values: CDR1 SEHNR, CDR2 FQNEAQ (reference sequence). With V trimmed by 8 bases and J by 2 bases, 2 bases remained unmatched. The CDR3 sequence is CASRGGAYEQYF. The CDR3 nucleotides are TGTGCCAGCCGGGGGGGAGCCTACGAGCAGTACTTC. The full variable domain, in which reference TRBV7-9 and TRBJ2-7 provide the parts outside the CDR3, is DTGVSQNPRHKITKRGQNVTFRCDPISEHNRLYWYRQTLGQGPEFLTYFQNEAQLEKSRLLSDRFSAERPKGSFSTLEIQRTEQGDSAMYLCASRGGAYEQYFGPGTRLTVT.

The CDR3 region is CASSLYITSTDTQYF. The CDR3 bases are TGTGCCAGCAGCTTGTATATTACTAGCACAGATACGCAGTATTTT. The chain employs TRBV5-6 and TRBJ2-3; no firm D call. V lost 1 base and J 0 bases, leaving 9 bases between the germline ends. The germline CDR1 and CDR2 sequences are SGHDT and YYEEEE. The CDR3 length is 15 residues.

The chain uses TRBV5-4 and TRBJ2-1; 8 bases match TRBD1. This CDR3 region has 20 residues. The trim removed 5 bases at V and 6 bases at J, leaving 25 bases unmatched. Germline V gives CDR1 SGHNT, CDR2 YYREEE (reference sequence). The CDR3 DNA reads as TGTGCCAGCAGTCGTATGGGAGGTCATAGCGGACAGGGTCCTTTCAATGAGCAGTTCTTC. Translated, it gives CASSRMGGHSGQGPFNEQFF.

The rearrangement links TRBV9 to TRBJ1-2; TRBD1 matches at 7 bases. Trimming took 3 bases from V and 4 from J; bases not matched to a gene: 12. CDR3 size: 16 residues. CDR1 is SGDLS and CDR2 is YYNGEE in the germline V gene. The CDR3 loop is CASSAIGTVNSYGYTF. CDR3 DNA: TGTGCCAGCAGCGCTATTGGGACAGTCAATTCCTATGGCTACACCTTC.

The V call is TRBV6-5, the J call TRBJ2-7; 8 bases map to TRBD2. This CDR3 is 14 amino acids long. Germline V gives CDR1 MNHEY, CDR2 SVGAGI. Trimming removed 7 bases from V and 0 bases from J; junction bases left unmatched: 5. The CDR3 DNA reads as TGTGCCAGCATTGCGGGGGGCCTCTCCTACGAGCAGTACTTC. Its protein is CASIAGGLSYEQYF.

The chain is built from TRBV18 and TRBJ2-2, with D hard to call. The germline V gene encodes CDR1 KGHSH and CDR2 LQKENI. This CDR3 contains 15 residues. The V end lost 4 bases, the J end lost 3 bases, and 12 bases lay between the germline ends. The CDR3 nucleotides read TGTGCCAGCTCACTGAACATTGAAGACACCGGGGAGCTGTTTTTT. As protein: CASSLNIEDTGELFF.

CDR3 sequence (DNA): TGTGCCAGCAGCGTAGATTCCCTAGCGGGGGATCCCACAGATACGCAGTATTTT. Translated: CASSVDSLAGDPTDTQYF. V gene TRBV9 combines with J gene TRBJ2-3; TRBD2 agrees at 10 bases. Germline CDR1 SGDLS, CDR2 YYNGEE. Trimming cost V 0 bases and J 2 bases; bases outside gene matches: 9. The CDR3 covers 18 residues.

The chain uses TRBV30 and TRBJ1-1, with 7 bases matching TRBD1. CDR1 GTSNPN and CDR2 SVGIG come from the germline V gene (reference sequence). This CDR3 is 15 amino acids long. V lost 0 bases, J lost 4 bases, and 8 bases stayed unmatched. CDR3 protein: CAWSVIPGGFTEAFF. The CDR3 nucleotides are TGTGCCTGGAGTGTAATCCCAGGGGGTTTCACTGAAGCTTTCTTT.